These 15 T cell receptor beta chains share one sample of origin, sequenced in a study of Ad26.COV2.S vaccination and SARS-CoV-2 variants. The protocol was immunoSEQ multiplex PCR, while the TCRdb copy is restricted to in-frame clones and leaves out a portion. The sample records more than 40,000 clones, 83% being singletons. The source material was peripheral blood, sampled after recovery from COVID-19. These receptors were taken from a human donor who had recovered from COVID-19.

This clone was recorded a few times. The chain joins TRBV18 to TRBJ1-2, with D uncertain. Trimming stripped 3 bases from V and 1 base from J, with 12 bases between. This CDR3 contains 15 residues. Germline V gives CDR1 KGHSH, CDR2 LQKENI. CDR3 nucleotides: TGTGCCAGCTCACCTTCGACGGATGTTAACTATGGCTACACCTTC. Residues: CASSPSTDVNYGYTF.

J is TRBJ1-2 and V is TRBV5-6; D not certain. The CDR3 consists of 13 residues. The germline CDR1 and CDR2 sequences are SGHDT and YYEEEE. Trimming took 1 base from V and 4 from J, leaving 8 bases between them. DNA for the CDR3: TGTGCCAGCAGCTTGCCAGGCCTCTATGGCTACACCTTC. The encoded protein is CASSLPGLYGYTF. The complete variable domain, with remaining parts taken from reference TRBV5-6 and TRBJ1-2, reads DAGVTQSPTHLIKTRGQQVTLRCSPKSGHDTVSWYQQALGQGPQFIFQYYEEEERQRGNFPDRFSGHQFPNYSSELNVNALLLGDSALYLCASSLPGLYGYTFGSGTRLTVV.

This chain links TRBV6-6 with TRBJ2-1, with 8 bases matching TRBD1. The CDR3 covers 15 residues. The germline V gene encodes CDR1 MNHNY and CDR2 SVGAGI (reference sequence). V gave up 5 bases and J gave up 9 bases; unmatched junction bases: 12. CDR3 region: CASSQIRTGKAEQFF. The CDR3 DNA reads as TGTGCCAGCAGTCAAATCAGGACAGGGAAAGCTGAGCAGTTCTTC.

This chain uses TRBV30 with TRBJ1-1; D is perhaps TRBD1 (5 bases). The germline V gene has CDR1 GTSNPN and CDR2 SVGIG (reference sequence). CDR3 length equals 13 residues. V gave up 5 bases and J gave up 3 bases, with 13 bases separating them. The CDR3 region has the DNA TGTGCCTGGGGGGGGGTCAAGGACACTGAAGCTTTCTTT. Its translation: CAWGGVKDTEAFF.

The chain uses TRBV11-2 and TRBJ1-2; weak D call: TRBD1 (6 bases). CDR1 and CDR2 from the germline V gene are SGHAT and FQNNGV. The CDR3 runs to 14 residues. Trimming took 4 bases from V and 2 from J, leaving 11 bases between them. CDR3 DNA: TGTGCCAGCAGCTCGAGGGGGGGGAACTATGGCTACACCTTC. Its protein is CASSSRGGNYGYTF.

The CDR3 nucleotides read TGTGCCAGCAGTCCTTCAAACGGGCAGAGGTTCTACGTC. Its protein product is CASSPSNGQRFYV. The genes are TRBV28 and TRBJ2-7; D remains unclear. CDR3 length: 13 residues. The germline gives CDR1 MDHEN, CDR2 SYDVKM. V was trimmed by 5 bases and J by 13 bases, leaving 21 bases between them.

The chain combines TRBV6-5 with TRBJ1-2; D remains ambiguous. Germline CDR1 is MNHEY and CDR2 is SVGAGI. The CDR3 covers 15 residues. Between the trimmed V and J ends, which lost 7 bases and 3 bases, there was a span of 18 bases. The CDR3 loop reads CASTRAGSSDYGYTF. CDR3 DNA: TGTGCCAGCACCCGAGCGGGGAGTTCGGACTATGGCTACACCTTC.

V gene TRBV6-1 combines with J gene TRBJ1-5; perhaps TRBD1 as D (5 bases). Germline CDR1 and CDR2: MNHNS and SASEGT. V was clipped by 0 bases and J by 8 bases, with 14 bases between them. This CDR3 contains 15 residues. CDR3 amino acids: CASSEALRGAKPQHF. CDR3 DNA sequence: TGTGCCAGCAGTGAAGCGCTTCGAGGGGCAAAGCCCCAGCATTTT.

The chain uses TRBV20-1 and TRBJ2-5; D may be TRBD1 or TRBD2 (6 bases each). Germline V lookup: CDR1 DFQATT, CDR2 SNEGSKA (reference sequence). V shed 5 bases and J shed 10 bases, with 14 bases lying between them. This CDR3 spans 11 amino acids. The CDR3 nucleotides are TGCAGTGCTTACGGGGGCGGTGACCAGTACTTC. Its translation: CSAYGGGDQYF.

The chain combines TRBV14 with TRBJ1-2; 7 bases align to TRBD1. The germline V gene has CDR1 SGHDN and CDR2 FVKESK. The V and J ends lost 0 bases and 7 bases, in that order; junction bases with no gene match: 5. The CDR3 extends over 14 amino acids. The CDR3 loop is CASSQERHRGGYTF. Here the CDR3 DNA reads TGTGCCAGCAGCCAAGAAAGACACAGGGGTGGCTACACCTTC.

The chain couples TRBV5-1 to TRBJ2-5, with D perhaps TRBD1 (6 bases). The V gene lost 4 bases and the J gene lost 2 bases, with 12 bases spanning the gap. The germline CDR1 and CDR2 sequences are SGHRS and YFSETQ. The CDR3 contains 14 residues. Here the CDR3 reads CASSAGTPQETQYF. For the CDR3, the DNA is TGCGCCAGCAGCGCCGGGACACCTCAAGAGACCCAGTACTTC. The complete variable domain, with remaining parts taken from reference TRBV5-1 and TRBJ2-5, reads KAGVTQTPRYLIKTRGQQVTLSCSPISGHRSVSWYQQTPGQGLQFLFEYFSETQRNKGNFPGRFSGRQFSNSRSEMNVSTLELGDSALYLCASSAGTPQETQYFGPGTRLLVL.

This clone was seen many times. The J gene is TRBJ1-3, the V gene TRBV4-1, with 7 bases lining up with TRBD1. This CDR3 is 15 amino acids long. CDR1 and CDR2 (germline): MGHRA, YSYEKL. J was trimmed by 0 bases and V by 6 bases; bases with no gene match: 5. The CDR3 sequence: CASSRPGGSGNTIYF. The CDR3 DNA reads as TGCGCCAGCAGTCGCCCAGGGGGCTCTGGAAACACCATATATTTT.

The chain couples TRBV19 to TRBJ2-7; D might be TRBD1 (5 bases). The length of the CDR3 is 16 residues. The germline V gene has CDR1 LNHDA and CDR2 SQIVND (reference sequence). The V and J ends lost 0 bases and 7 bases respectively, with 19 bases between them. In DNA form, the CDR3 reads TGTGCCAGTAGTATAGATTTTTTTCGCGGACAAAGGGAGCAGTACTTC. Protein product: CASSIDFFRGQREQYF. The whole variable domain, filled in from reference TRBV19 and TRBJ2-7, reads DGGITQSPKYLFRKEGQNVTLSCEQNLNHDAMYWYRQDPGQGLRLIYYSQIVNDFQKGDIAEGYSVSREKKESFPLTVTSAQKNPTAFYLCASSIDFFRGQREQYFGPGTRLTVT.

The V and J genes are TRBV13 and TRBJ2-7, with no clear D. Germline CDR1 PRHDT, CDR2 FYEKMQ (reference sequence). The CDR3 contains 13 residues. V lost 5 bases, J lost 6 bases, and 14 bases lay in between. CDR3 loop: CASSLSYPSEQYV. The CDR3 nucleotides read TGTGCCAGCAGCCTATCTTATCCCAGCGAGCAGTACGTC.

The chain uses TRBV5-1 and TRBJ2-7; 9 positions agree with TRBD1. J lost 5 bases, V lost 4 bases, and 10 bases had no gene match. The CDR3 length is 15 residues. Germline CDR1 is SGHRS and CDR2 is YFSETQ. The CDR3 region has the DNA TGCGCCAGCAGCGTAACCGGGACAGGGATGAACGAGCAGTACTTC. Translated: CASSVTGTGMNEQYF.